The rows below give T cell receptor beta chains drawn from one sample of a study of T cell clones after liver transplantation. The assay was immunoSEQ multiplex PCR, and TCRdb's table has in-frame clones only and misses some. The sample has some 80,000 clones, 80% to 90% seen once. Material: CD4+ T cells from blood, obtained around 48 months after liver transplant. The receptors come from a human patient who received a liver transplant. Some T cells may trace back to the graft donor. The CDR3 runs from the conserved cysteine through the conserved F or W. Each record gives: D gene, J gene, V gene, clone size, CDR3 protein, CDR3 DNA. The D gene is left open where the match is weak. Not all rows give a size; the values are once, few, many and, for expanded clones, a class.

d_gene: TRBD1
j_gene: TRBJ1-5
v_gene: TRBV19
abundance: NA
CDR3aa: CASSDPRDSRINQPQHF
CDR3nt: TGTGCCAGTAGCGATCCCCGGGACAGCCGGATCAATCAGCCCCAGCATTTT

d_gene: NA
j_gene: TRBJ2-7
v_gene: TRBV15
abundance: NA
CDR3aa: CATSRHRSRGPYEQYF
CDR3nt: TGTGCCACCAGCAGACACCGCTCAAGAGGGCCCTACGAGCAGTACTTC

d_gene: TRBD2
j_gene: TRBJ2-5
v_gene: TRBV19
abundance: NA
CDR3aa: CASSRLLAGVGETQYF
CDR3nt: TGTGCCAGTAGTAGGTTGTTAGCGGGAGTAGGAGAGACCCAGTACTTC

d_gene: NA
j_gene: TRBJ2-2
v_gene: TRBV27
abundance: once
CDR3aa: CASRPTGNTGELFF
CDR3nt: TGTGCCAGCAGACCGACAGGGAACACCGGGGAGCTGTTTTTT

d_gene: NA
j_gene: TRBJ1-3
v_gene: TRBV7-2
abundance: NA
CDR3aa: CASSLDRTGNTIYF
CDR3nt: TGTGCCAGCAGCCTCGACAGGACTGGAAACACCATATATTTT

d_gene: NA
j_gene: TRBJ1-5
v_gene: TRBV7-2
abundance: NA
CDR3aa: CASSTQGNQPQHF
CDR3nt: TGTGCCAGCAGCACTCAGGGTAATCAGCCCCAGCATTTT

d_gene: NA
j_gene: TRBJ2-1
v_gene: TRBV7-9
abundance: NA
CDR3aa: CASSLTVTIIFF
CDR3nt: TGTGCCAGCAGCTTAACGGTAACTATAATCTTCTTC

d_gene: NA
j_gene: TRBJ1-5
v_gene: TRBV7-9
abundance: many
CDR3aa: CASSLEEYQPQHF
CDR3nt: TGTGCCAGCAGCTTAGAAGAGTATCAGCCCCAGCATTTT

d_gene: NA
j_gene: TRBJ2-7
v_gene: TRBV11-2
abundance: NA
CDR3aa: CASSSTSRGYEQYF
CDR3nt: TGTGCCAGCAGCTCGACTAGTAGGGGCTACGAGCAGTACTTC

d_gene: TRBD1
j_gene: TRBJ1-2
v_gene: TRBV6-6
abundance: many
CDR3aa: CASSYLGQGYGYTF
CDR3nt: TGTGCCAGCAGTTACTTGGGACAGGGATATGGCTACACCTTC

d_gene: TRBD1
j_gene: TRBJ1-1
v_gene: TRBV7-2
abundance: NA
CDR3aa: CASSARQGVNTEAFF
CDR3nt: TGTGCCAGCAGCGCCCGACAGGGGGTCAACACTGAAGCTTTCTTT

d_gene: NA
j_gene: TRBJ2-1
v_gene: TRBV7-6
abundance: NA
CDR3aa: CASSQGQYNEQFF
CDR3nt: TGTGCCAGCAGCCAAGGACAGTACAATGAGCAGTTCTTC

d_gene: TRBD2
j_gene: TRBJ2-2
v_gene: TRBV7-3
abundance: NA
CDR3aa: CASSEGTSEGGELFF
CDR3nt: TGTGCCAGCAGCGAAGGGACTAGCGAGGGCGGGGAGCTGTTTTTT

d_gene: NA
j_gene: TRBJ1-2
v_gene: TRBV7-3
abundance: NA
CDR3aa: CASSLVRAGYGYTF
CDR3nt: TGTGCCAGCAGCCTAGTGCGGGCGGGATATGGCTACACCTTC

d_gene: NA
j_gene: TRBJ2-7
v_gene: TRBV11-2
abundance: NA
CDR3aa: CASSTSRYEQYF
CDR3nt: TGTGCCAGCAGCACCTCAAGATACGAGCAGTACTTC

d_gene: NA
j_gene: TRBJ2-3
v_gene: TRBV5-4
abundance: NA
CDR3aa: CASSLTAGLADTQYF
CDR3nt: TGTGCCAGCAGCTTGACTGCAGGGTTGGCAGATACGCAGTATTTT

d_gene: NA
j_gene: TRBJ2-1
v_gene: TRBV29-1
abundance: NA
CDR3aa: CSVGQTPSEQFF
CDR3nt: TGCAGCGTTGGACAGACCCCTAGTGAGCAGTTCTTC